These 12 T cell receptor beta chains came from one sample sequenced in a study of shared clonotypes between healthy human individuals. TCRdb's table, derived via immunoSEQ multiplex PCR, lists solely in-frame clones and lacks some. Among a few million clones listed, just over 90% were seen once. CD8 cells classed as naive were CD45RO-negative and positively selected for CCR7, excluding terminally differentiated effector memory CD45RA+ cells. Sequencing input: naive CD8+ T cells from PBMCs. These receptors originate from a man younger than 35 in good health. Some clones in this sample may be carry-over from other donors' samples.

The genes are TRBV16 and TRBJ1-5; the match to TRBD1 covers 7 bases. The V gene end was trimmed by 0 bases and the J gene end by 4 bases; junction bases not matched to a gene: 9. Germline CDR1 is KGHSY and CDR2 is FQNENV. CDR3 length: 17 amino acids. For the CDR3, the DNA is TGTGCCAGCAGCCAATCGCCACCAGGGGGGATGAATCAGCCCCAGCATTTT. Encoded protein: CASSQSPPGGMNQPQHF. The entire variable domain, with the rest obtained from reference TRBV16 and TRBJ1-5, is as follows: GEEVAQTPKHLVRGEGQKAKLYCAPIKGHSYVFWYQQVLKNEFKFLISFQNENVFDETGMPKERFSAKCLPNSPCSLEIQATKLEDSAVYFCASSQSPPGGMNQPQHFGDGTRLSIL.

The V and J genes are TRBV7-9 and TRBJ2-7, with TRBD2 matching over 11 bases. This CDR3 region has 17 residues. CDR1 and CDR2 (germline): SEHNR, FQNEAQ (reference sequence). With V trimmed by 1 base and J by 3 bases, 8 bases remained unmatched. Here the CDR3 DNA reads TGTGCCAGCAGCTTAGGGCTAGCGGGAGGCCCGAACTACGAGCAGTACTTC. As protein: CASSLGLAGGPNYEQYF.

The gene calls are TRBV7-6 and TRBJ1-5; the D gene is possibly TRBD1 (5 bases). Germline V gives CDR1 SGHVS, CDR2 FNYEAQ. This CDR3 comprises 15 residues. Trimming cost V 6 bases and J 2 bases, with 14 bases left between them. The CDR3, as DNA: TGTGCCAGCAGTCCATCAGGGTTTCGCAATCAGCCCCAGCATTTT. Protein product: CASSPSGFRNQPQHF. Complete variable domain (other parts from reference TRBV7-6 and TRBJ1-5): GAGVSQSPRYKVTKRGQDVALRCDPISGHVSLYWYRQALGQGPEFLTYFNYEAQQDKSGLPNDRFSAERPEGSISTLTIQRTEQRDSAMYRCASSPSGFRNQPQHFGDGTRLSIL.

The chain combines TRBV7-2 with TRBJ1-2; 7 positions agree with TRBD1. V dropped 1 base and J dropped 4; count of bases not matched to a gene: 6. The CDR3 totals 15 residues. In germline, CDR1 is SGHTA, CDR2 FQGNSA. CDR3 residues: CASSLEHRGGYGYTF. Written as DNA, the CDR3 is TGTGCCAGCAGCTTAGAGCACAGGGGAGGCTATGGCTACACCTTC.

In the case of this clone: The sample has other DNA sequences that encode this CDR3 too. The chain combines TRBV7-9 with TRBJ2-5; maybe TRBD1 (6 bases). Germline V gene data show CDR1 as SEHNR and CDR2 as FQNEAQ (reference sequence). Trimming took off 5 bases at V and 2 bases at J, with 12 bases between the two ends. The CDR3 consists of 14 residues. CDR3 in amino acids: CASSPTGNQETQYF. The CDR3 DNA is TGTGCCAGCAGCCCCACAGGGAATCAAGAGACCCAGTACTTC. Supplemented by reference TRBV7-9 and TRBJ2-5, the full variable domain reads DTGVSQNPRHKITKRGQNVTFRCDPISEHNRLYWYRQTLGQGPEFLTYFQNEAQLEKSRLLSDRFSAERPKGSFSTLEIQRTEQGDSAMYLCASSPTGNQETQYFGPGTRLLVL.

This chain links TRBV9 with TRBJ1-2; D perhaps matches TRBD1 (5 bases). Deletions cut 3 bases from V and 5 bases from J, with 23 bases between. Germline values: CDR1 SGDLS, CDR2 YYNGEE. This CDR3 contains 17 residues. The CDR3 is CASSADPNSGTVYGYTF. CDR3 DNA sequence: TGTGCCAGCAGCGCCGACCCCAACTCCGGGACGGTGTATGGCTACACCTTC.

The chain is built from TRBV27 and TRBJ2-3; 7 nucleotides agree with TRBD1. The V gene's germline CDR1 is MNHEY and CDR2 SMNVEV (reference sequence). The V and J ends lost 5 bases and 0 bases, in that order; junction bases with no gene match: 11. CDR3 size: 17 residues. The CDR3 is CASSVYRGLVSTDTQYF. CDR3 nucleotides: TGTGCCAGCAGTGTTTACAGGGGTTTAGTAAGCACAGATACGCAGTATTTT.

The chain links TRBV27 to TRBJ2-2; possibly TRBD2 for D (6 bases). CDR3 length: 15 residues. The V gene lost 5 bases and the J gene lost 3 bases, with 13 bases spanning the gap. The V gene's germline CDR1 is MNHEY and CDR2 SMNVEV (reference sequence). CDR3 residues: CASSLGTGDTGELFF. The CDR3 DNA follows: TGTGCCAGCAGTCTAGGGACTGGGGACACCGGGGAGCTGTTTTTT.

The J gene is TRBJ2-1, the V gene TRBV28; D is perhaps TRBD1 (5 bases). The germline CDR1 and CDR2 sequences are MDHEN and SYDVKM. This CDR3 comprises 14 residues. V was trimmed by 5 bases and J by 9 bases, leaving 17 bases between them. The CDR3 nucleotides read TGTGCCAGCAGTCATCACAGGATCGATAGTGAGCAGTTCTTC. Translation: CASSHHRIDSEQFF.

J is TRBJ2-7 and V is TRBV5-1; no clear D. CDR3 length equals 13 residues. CDR1 and CDR2 (germline): SGHRS, YFSETQ. Trimming took off 3 bases at V and 3 bases at J, with 10 bases between the two ends. CDR3 loop: CASSSPPLYEQYF. CDR3 bases: TGCGCCAGCAGCTCTCCGCCCCTCTACGAGCAGTACTTC.

This chain uses TRBV11-2 with TRBJ2-7; 9 bases are shared with TRBD1. Germline V lookup: CDR1 SGHAT, CDR2 FQNNGV. CDR3 length: 14 amino acids. V lost 5 bases, J lost 3 bases, and 5 bases stayed unmatched. The CDR3 sequence: CASSTGQGDYEQYF. As DNA, the CDR3 is TGTGCCAGCAGCACGGGACAGGGCGACTACGAGCAGTACTTC.

The J gene is TRBJ1-1, the V gene TRBV27; no clear D. The V and J ends lost 5 bases and 5 bases respectively, with 18 bases between them. The CDR3 loop spans 15 amino acids. In germline, CDR1 is MNHEY, CDR2 SMNVEV (reference sequence). CDR3 in amino acids: CASSPTRGRTTEAFF. The DNA of the CDR3 is TGTGCCAGCAGTCCCACCCGAGGCCGAACGACTGAAGCTTTCTTT.